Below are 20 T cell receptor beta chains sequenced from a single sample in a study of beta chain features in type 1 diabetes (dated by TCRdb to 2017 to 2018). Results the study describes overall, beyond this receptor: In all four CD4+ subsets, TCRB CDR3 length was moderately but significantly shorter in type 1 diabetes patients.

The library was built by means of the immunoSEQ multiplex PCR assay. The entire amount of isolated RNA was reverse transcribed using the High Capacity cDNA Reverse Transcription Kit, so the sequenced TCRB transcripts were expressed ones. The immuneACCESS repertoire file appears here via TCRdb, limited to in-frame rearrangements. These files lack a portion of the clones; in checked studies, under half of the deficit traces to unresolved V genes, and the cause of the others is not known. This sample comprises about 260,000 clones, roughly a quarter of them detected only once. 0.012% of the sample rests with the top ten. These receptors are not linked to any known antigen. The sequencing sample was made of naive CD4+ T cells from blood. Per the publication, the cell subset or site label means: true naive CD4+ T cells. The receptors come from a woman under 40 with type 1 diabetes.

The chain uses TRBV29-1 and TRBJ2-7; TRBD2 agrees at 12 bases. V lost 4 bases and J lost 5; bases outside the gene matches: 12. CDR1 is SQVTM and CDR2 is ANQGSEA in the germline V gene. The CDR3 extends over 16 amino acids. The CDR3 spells CSVGDRLLAGGDEQYF. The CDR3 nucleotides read TGCAGCGTTGGGGACAGGCTACTAGCGGGAGGAGACGAGCAGTACTTC.

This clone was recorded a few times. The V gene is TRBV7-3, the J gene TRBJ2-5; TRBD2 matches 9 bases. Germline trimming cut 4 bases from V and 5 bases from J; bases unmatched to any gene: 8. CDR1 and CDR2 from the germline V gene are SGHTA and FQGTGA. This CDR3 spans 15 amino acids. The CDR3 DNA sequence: TGTGCCAGCAGCTCCGTAGCGGGAGTGCGGGAGACCCAGTACTTC. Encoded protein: CASSSVAGVRETQYF.

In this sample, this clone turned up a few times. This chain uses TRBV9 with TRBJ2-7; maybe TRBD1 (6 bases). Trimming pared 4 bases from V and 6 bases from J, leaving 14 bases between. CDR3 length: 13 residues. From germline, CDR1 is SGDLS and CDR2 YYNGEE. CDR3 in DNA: TGTGCCAGCAGCCCACAGGGTTTGAGCGAGCAGTACTTC. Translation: CASSPQGLSEQYF. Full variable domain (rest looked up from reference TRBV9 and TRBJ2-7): DSGVTQTPKHLITATGQRVTLRCSPRSGDLSVYWYQQSLDQGLQFLIQYYNGEERAKGNILERFSAQQFPDLHSELNLSSLELGDSALYFCASSPQGLSEQYFGPGTRLTVT.

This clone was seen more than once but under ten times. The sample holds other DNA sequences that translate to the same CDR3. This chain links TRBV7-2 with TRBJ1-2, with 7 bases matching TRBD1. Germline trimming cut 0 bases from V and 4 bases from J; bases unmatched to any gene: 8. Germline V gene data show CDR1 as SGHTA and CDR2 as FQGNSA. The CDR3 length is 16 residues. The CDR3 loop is CASSLAGQGGVYGYTF. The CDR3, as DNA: TGTGCCAGCAGCTTAGCGGGGCAGGGGGGAGTCTATGGCTACACCTTC.

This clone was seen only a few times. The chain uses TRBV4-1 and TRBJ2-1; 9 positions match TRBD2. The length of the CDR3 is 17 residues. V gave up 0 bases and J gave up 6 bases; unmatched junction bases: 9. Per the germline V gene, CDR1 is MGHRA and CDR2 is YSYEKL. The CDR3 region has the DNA TGCGCCAGCAGCCAAGAGGGGACAGCGGGAGGCCTCAATGAGCAGTTCTTC. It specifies CASSQEGTAGGLNEQFF.

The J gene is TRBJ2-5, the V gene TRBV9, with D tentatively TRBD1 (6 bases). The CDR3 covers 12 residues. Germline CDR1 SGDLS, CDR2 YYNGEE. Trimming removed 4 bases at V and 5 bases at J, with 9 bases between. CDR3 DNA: TGTGCCAGCAGCCAAGGGGGTGAGACCCAGTACTTC. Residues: CASSQGGETQYF.

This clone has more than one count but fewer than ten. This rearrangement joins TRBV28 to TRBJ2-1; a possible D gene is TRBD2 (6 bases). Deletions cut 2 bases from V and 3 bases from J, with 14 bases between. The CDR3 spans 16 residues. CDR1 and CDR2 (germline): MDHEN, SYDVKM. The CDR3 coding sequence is TGTGCCAGCAGTTTAAGTACGGCGGGAAACTACAATGAGCAGTTCTTC. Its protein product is CASSLSTAGNYNEQFF.

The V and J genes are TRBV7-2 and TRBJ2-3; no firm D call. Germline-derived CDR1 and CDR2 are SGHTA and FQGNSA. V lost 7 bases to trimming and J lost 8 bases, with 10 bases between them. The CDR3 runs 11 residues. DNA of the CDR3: TGTGCCAGCACCTCGTCACTTACGCAGTATTTT. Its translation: CASTSSLTQYF.

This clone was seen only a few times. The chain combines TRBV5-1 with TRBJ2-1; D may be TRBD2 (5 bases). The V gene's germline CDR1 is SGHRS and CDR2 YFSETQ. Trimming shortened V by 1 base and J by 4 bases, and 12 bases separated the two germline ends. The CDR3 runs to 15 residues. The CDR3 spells CASSLYRTLYNEQFF. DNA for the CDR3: TGCGCCAGCAGCTTGTATCGGACTTTATACAATGAGCAGTTCTTC.

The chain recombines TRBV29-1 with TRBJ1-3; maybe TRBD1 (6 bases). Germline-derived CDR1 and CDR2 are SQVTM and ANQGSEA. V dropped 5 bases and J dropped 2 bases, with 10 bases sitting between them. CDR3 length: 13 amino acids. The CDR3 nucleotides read TGCAGCGTTCAGCCAGGGGCTGGAAACACCATATATTTT. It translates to CSVQPGAGNTIYF.

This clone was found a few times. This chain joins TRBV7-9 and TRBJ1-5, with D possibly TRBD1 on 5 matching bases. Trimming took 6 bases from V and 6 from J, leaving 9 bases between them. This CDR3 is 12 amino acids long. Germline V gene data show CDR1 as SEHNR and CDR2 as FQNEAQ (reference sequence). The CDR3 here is CASSRGGQPQHF. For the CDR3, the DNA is TGTGCCAGCAGTCGGGGGGGTCAGCCCCAGCATTTT.

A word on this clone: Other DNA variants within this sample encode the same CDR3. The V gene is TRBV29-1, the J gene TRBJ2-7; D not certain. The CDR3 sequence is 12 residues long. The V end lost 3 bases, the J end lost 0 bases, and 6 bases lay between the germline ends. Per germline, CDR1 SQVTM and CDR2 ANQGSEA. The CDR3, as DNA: TGCAGCGTTGAGGTCAGCTCCTACGAGCAGTACTTC. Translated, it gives CSVEVSSYEQYF.

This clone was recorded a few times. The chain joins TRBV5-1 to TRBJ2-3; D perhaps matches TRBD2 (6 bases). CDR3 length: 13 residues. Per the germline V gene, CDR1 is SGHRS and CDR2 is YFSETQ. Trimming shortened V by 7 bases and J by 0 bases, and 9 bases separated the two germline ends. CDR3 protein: CASASGSTDTQYF. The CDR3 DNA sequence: TGCGCCAGCGCCAGCGGGAGCACAGATACGCAGTATTTT. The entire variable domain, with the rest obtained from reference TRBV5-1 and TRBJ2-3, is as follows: KAGVTQTPRYLIKTRGQQVTLSCSPISGHRSVSWYQQTPGQGLQFLFEYFSETQRNKGNFPGRFSGRQFSNSRSEMNVSTLELGDSALYLCASASGSTDTQYFGPGTRLTVL.

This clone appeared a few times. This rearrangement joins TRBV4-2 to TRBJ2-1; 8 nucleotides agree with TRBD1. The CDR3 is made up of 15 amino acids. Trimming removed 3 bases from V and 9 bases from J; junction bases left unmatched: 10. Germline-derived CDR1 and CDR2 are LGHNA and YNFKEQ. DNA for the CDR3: TGTGCCAGCAGCCAGACCCGGGACAGGCTGACTGAGCAGTTCTTC. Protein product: CASSQTRDRLTEQFF.

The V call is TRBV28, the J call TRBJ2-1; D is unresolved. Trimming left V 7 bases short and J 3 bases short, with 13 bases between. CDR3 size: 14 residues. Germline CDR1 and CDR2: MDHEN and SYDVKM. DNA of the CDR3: TGTGCCAGCACCTCCCCGACGGGCTACAATGAGCAGTTCTTC. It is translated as CASTSPTGYNEQFF.

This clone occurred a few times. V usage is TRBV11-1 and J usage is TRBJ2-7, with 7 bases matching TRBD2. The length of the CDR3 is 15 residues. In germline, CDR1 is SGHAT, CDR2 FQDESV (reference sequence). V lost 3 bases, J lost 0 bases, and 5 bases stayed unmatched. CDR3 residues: CASSFPAGSSYEQYF. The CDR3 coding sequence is TGTGCCAGCAGCTTCCCAGCGGGGTCCTCCTACGAGCAGTACTTC.

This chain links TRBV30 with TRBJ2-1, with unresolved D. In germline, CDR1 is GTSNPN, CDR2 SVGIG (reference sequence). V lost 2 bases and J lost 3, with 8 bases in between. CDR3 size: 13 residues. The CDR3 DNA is TGTGCCTGGAGTAGAGGTTTCTACAATGAGCAGTTCTTC. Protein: CAWSRGFYNEQFF.

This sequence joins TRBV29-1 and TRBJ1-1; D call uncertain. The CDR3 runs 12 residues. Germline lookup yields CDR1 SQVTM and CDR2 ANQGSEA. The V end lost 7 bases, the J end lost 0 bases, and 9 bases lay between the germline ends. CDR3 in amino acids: CSAFTLNTEAFF. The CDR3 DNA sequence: TGCAGCGCGTTCACTCTGAACACTGAAGCTTTCTTT.

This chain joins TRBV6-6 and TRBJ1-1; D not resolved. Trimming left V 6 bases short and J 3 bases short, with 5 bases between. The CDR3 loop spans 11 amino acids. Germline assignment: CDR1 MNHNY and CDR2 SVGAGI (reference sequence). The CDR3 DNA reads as TGTGCCAGCAGCCCTTACACTGAAGCTTTCTTT. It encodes CASSPYTEAFF.

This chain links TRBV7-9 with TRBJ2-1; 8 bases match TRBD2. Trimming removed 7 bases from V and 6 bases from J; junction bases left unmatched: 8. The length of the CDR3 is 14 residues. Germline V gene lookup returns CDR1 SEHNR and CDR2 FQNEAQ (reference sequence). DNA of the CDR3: TGTGCCAGCATAGAACTAGCGGAATCCAATGAGCAGTTCTTC. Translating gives CASIELAESNEQFF.